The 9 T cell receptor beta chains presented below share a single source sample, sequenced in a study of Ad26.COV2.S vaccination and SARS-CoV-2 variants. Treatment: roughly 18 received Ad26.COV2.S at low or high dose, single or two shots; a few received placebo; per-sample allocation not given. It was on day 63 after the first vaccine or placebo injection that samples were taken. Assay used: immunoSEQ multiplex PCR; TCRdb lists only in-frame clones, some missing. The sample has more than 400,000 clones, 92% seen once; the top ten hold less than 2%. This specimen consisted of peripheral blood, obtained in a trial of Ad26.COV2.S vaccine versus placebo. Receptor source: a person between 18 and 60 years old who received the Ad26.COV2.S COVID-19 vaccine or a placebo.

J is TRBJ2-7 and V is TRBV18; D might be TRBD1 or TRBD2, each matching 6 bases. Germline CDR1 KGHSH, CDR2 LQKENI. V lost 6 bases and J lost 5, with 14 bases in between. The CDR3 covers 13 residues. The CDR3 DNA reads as TGTGCCAGCTCCCTCATGGGGGGCGACGAGCAGTACTTC. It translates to CASSLMGGDEQYF. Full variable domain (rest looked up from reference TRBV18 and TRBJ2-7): NAGVMQNPRHLVRRRGQEARLRCSPMKGHSHVYWYRQLPEEGLKFMVYLQKENIIDESGMPKERFSAEFPKEGPSILRIQQVVRGDSAAYFCASSLMGGDEQYFGPGTRLTVT.

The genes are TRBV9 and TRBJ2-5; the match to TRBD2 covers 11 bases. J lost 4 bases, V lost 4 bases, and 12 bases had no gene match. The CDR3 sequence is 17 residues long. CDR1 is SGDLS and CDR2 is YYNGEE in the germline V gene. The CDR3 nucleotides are TGTGCCAGCAGCCCGATCCTAGGGCTAGCGGGGGGAGAGACCCAGTACTTC. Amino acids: CASSPILGLAGGETQYF.

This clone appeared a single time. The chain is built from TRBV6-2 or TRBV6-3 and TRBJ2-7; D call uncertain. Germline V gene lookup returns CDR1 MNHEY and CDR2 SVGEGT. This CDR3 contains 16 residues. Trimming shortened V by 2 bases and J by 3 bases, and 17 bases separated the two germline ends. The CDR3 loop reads CASSYSSRTGDYEQYF. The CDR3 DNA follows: TGTGCCAGCAGTTACAGCAGTCGGACGGGCGACTACGAGCAGTACTTC.

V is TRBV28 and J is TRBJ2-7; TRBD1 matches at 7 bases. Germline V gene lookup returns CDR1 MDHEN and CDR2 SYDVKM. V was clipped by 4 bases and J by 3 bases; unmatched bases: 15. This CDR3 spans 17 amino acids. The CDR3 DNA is TGTGCCAGCAGTTCCGACCGCGCCCGGGACAGAAACTACGAGCAGTACTTC. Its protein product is CASSSDRARDRNYEQYF.

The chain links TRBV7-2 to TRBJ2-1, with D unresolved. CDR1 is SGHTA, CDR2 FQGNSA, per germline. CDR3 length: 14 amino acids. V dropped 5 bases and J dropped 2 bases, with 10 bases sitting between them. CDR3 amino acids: CASSISGTYNEQFF. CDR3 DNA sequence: TGTGCCAGCAGCATTAGTGGTACCTACAATGAGCAGTTCTTC.

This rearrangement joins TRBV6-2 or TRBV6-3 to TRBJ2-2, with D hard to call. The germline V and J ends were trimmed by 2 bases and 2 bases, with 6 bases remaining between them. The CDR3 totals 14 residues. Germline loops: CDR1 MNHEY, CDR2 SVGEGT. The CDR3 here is CASSYVFNTGELFF. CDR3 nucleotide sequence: TGTGCCAGCAGTTACGTGTTTAACACCGGGGAGCTGTTTTTT.

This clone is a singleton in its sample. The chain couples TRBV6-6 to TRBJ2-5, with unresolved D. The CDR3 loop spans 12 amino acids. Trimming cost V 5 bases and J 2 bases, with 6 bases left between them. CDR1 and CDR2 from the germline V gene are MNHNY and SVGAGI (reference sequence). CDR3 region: CASSRVQETQYF. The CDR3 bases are TGTGCCAGCAGTCGGGTACAAGAGACCCAGTACTTC.

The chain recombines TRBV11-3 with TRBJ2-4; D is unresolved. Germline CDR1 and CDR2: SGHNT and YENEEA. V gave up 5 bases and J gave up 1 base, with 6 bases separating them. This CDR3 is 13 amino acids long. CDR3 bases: TGTGCCAGCAGCCCCCTGGCCAAAAACATTCAGTACTTC. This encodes CASSPLAKNIQYF.

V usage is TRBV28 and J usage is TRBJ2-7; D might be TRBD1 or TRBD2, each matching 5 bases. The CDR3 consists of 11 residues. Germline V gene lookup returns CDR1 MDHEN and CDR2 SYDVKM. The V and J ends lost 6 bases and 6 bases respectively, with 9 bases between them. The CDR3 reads CASSLGGEQYF. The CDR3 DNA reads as TGTGCCAGCAGCCTTGGGGGCGAGCAGTACTTC.